Here is one T cell receptor beta chain with its context. This sample was taken from a study of blood T cell repertoires in COVID-19. Looking at the study overall: From the United States, Italy and Spain came samples of acute and convalescent COVID-19.

Original handling: Estimates of nucleated cell counts were drawn from the amplification of reference gene primers. TCRdb's copy holds only in-frame clones and misses some; the assay was immunoSEQ multiplex PCR. V and J calls and clone size come straight from that table; D and trimming were deduced from the DNA. The repertoire has 30,000 to 50,000 clones, about 80% of them found once; the top ten carry approximately 15%. CDR3 length: 17 residues. Per the germline V gene, CDR1 is SGDLS and CDR2 is YYNGEE. V was clipped by 0 bases and J by 3 bases; unmatched bases: 8. The V gene is TRBV9, the J gene TRBJ1-4, with 7 bases aligning to TRBD1. This receptor was identified in a man aged 45-65 years with active or convalescent COVID-19. Sequencing used peripheral blood. The CDR3 region has the DNA TGTGCCAGCAGCGTAGATATAGGGGGCGCCCCTAATGAAAAACTGTTTTTT. This gives the protein CASSVDIGGAPNEKLFF.